One and the same sample provided the 32 T cell receptor beta chains below, sequenced in a study of cytotoxic CD8 clonotypes in ibrutinib-treated CLL. The method was immunoSEQ multiplex PCR; TCRdb's version includes in-frame clones alone and lacks a portion of them. The profile shows about 310,000 clones, about 80% of them singletons. Sequences were derived from PBMCs, sampled before ibrutinib treatment. These receptors were collected from a human donor with chronic lymphocytic leukemia.

Only a few counts were recorded for this clone. The V and J genes are TRBV4-1 and TRBJ1-3; TRBD1 is a possible D gene (5 bases). Germline V lookup: CDR1 MGHRA, CDR2 YSYEKL. The germline V and J ends were trimmed by 0 bases and 4 bases, with 10 bases remaining between them. The length of the CDR3 is 15 residues. CDR3 amino acids: CASSQDPGTGNTIYF. The CDR3 DNA follows: TGCGCCAGCAGCCAAGATCCGGGGACCGGAAACACCATATATTTT.

Only one count was recorded for this clone. This chain joins TRBV7-9 and TRBJ2-3, with 9 nucleotides matching TRBD2. The CDR3 sequence is 16 residues long. CDR1 is SEHNR and CDR2 is FQNEAQ in the germline V gene (reference sequence). V trimming: 5 bases; J trimming: 2 bases; junction bases outside the gene matches: 8. The CDR3 sequence: CASSMGLAADTDTQYF. The CDR3 DNA sequence: TGTGCCAGCAGCATGGGACTAGCAGCCGACACAGATACGCAGTATTTT.

The chain joins TRBV6-5 to TRBJ2-7; 13 bases match TRBD2. The V gene end was trimmed by 2 bases and the J gene end by 5 bases; junction bases not matched to a gene: 0. The CDR3 has 14 residues. Germline V gene lookup returns CDR1 MNHEY and CDR2 SVGAGI. CDR3 residues: CASSYGTSGNEQYF. CDR3 DNA: TGTGCCAGCAGTTACGGGACTAGCGGGAACGAGCAGTACTTC.

This clone was observed a handful of times. The rearrangement uses TRBV7-9 and TRBJ2-7; D may correspond to TRBD1 or TRBD2 (6 bases each). Between the trimmed V and J ends, which lost 2 bases and 6 bases, there was a span of 8 bases. The CDR3 contains 12 residues. The V gene's germline CDR1 is SEHNR and CDR2 FQNEAQ (reference sequence). The DNA of the CDR3 is TGTGCCAGCAGCTTATCGGGGGCCGAGCAGTACTTC. This encodes CASSLSGAEQYF.

The chain joins TRBV6-5 to TRBJ2-7; 7 nucleotides align to TRBD2. Per the germline V gene, CDR1 is MNHEY and CDR2 is SVGAGI. The junction had 4 bases not matched to a gene; V was cut back by 0 bases and J by 5 bases. This CDR3 is built from 14 residues. The CDR3 nucleotides are TGTGCCAGCAGTTACTCAGCGGGGAGGGACGAGCAGTACTTC. Residues: CASSYSAGRDEQYF.

This sequence joins TRBV27 and TRBJ2-7, with D maybe TRBD1 (6 bases). CDR1 is MNHEY, CDR2 SMNVEV, per germline (reference sequence). This CDR3 spans 14 amino acids. The V and J ends lost 5 bases and 3 bases respectively, with 14 bases between them. Here the CDR3 reads CASSPTGQYYEQYF. CDR3 DNA: TGTGCCAGCAGTCCAACAGGGCAATACTACGAGCAGTACTTC.

The rearrangement uses TRBV7-2 and TRBJ2-7, with 7 bases identical to TRBD2. Germline CDR1 SGHTA, CDR2 FQGNSA. V lost 3 bases to trimming and J lost 6 bases; unmatched junction nucleotides: 14. The CDR3 contains 16 residues. CDR3 in DNA: TGTGCCAGCAGCTTGGAGCCCCTAGCGGCCCGCTTCGAGCAGTACTTC. Translating it yields CASSLEPLAARFEQYF.

V usage is TRBV19 and J usage is TRBJ2-7; TRBD2 aligns across 8 bases. The CDR3 totals 13 residues. J gave up 12 bases and V 0 bases, and 7 bases lay outside the gene matches. Germline CDR1 reads LNHDA; CDR2 reads SQIVND (reference sequence). DNA for the CDR3: TGTGCCAGTAGTATAGATCTGAGCGGGAGACTGTACTTC. It translates to CASSIDLSGRLYF.

The chain has TRBV15 and TRBJ2-1; D unresolved. The ends were cut back, 1 base at V and 15 bases at J, with 16 bases in the middle. Per germline, CDR1 LNHNV and CDR2 YYDKDF (reference sequence). The CDR3 sequence is 13 residues long. CDR3 DNA: TGTGCCACCAGCAGAGGTCAGGACCTCCCTCCGTTCTTC. Its protein is CATSRGQDLPPFF.

The chain is built from TRBV2 and TRBJ1-1, with D possibly being TRBD1 (6 bases). There are 14 residues in the CDR3. The ends were cut back, 4 bases at V and 3 bases at J, with 12 bases in the middle. CDR1 is SNHLY, CDR2 FYNNEI, per germline. CDR3 amino acids: CASSGQAGDTEAFF. DNA of the CDR3: TGTGCCAGCAGTGGACAGGCGGGGGACACTGAAGCTTTCTTT. The full variable domain, with the rest looked up from reference TRBV2 and TRBJ1-1, is EPEVTQTPSHQVTQMGQEVILRCVPISNHLYFYWYRQILGQKVEFLVSFYNNEISEKSEIFDDQFSVERPDGSNFTLKIRSTKLEDSAMYFCASSGQAGDTEAFFGQGTRLTVV.

The chain uses TRBV5-1 and TRBJ2-7; 8 nucleotides agree with TRBD1. Per germline, CDR1 SGHRS and CDR2 YFSETQ. Unmatched junction bases numbered 8, after V lost 0 bases and J lost 0 bases. This CDR3 comprises 17 residues. CDR3 protein: CASSLEGTGYYSYEQYF. In DNA, the CDR3 is TGCGCCAGCAGCTTGGAGGGGACAGGCTACTACTCCTACGAGCAGTACTTC.

The rearrangement uses TRBV9 and TRBJ2-7, with 8 positions matching TRBD2. This CDR3 is 15 amino acids long. Germline V gives CDR1 SGDLS, CDR2 YYNGEE. The trim removed 3 bases at V and 3 bases at J, leaving 8 bases unmatched. The CDR3 region is CASSASGSLLYEQYF. CDR3 DNA sequence: TGTGCCAGCAGCGCGAGCGGGAGCCTCCTCTACGAGCAGTACTTC.

V usage is TRBV9 and J usage is TRBJ2-2; D remains unclear. V was clipped by 0 bases and J by 7 bases, with 7 bases between them. The CDR3 spans 13 residues. The germline V gene encodes CDR1 SGDLS and CDR2 YYNGEE. The CDR3 loop is CASSVGWVGELFF. The DNA of the CDR3 is TGTGCCAGCAGCGTAGGATGGGTCGGGGAGCTGTTTTTT.

The chain couples TRBV29-1 to TRBJ2-2; D remains unclear. The V end was cut by 0 bases, the J end by 4 bases, with 12 bases between. The CDR3 is made up of 15 amino acids. Germline CDR1 and CDR2: SQVTM and ANQGSEA. CDR3 residues: CSVEDRGRLTGELFF. CDR3 sequence (DNA): TGCAGCGTTGAAGATCGTGGCCGCCTCACCGGGGAGCTGTTTTTT.

This chain uses TRBV9 with TRBJ1-2; D is uncertain. V was shortened by 4 bases and J by 7 bases, with 17 bases between the two germline ends. Germline V gene lookup returns CDR1 SGDLS and CDR2 YYNGEE. The CDR3 runs to 14 residues. Here the CDR3 reads CASSTTLGLGGYTF. DNA of the CDR3: TGTGCCAGCAGCACGACGTTAGGGTTGGGTGGCTACACCTTC.

J is TRBJ1-3 and V is TRBV28; 7 bases match TRBD1. Germline CDR1 MDHEN, CDR2 SYDVKM. The ends lost 2 bases at V and 3 bases at J; junction bases unmatched: 7. The CDR3 extends over 16 amino acids. CDR3 region: CASSLPGQDGGNTIYF. The DNA for the CDR3 is TGTGCCAGCAGTTTACCCGGACAGGACGGTGGAAACACCATATATTTT.

V gene TRBV21-1 combines with J gene TRBJ1-1; TRBD1, the table's D call, was not compared with the DNA. TRBV21-1 is a pseudogene segment. The CDR3 extends over 16 amino acids. The CDR3 coding sequence is TGTGCCAGCAGCAAAGTGGTTGGACATTTGAACACTGAAGCTTTCTTT. It specifies CASSKVVGHLNTEAFF.

The CDR3 DNA reads as TGTGCCAGCAGCGAACGGGACGGATCCTACGAGCAGTACTTC. Amino acid sequence: CASSERDGSYEQYF. The V and J genes are TRBV4-2 and TRBJ2-7; D is perhaps TRBD1 or TRBD2 (5 bases each). Germline V gives CDR1 LGHNA, CDR2 YNFKEQ. The CDR3 sequence is 14 residues long. V lost 5 bases to trimming and J lost 1 base, with 12 bases between them.

This chain joins TRBV21-1 and TRBJ1-2; the DNA was not used to check the table's D call, TRBD1. TRBV21-1 is a recognized pseudogene. The CDR3 length is 21 residues. CDR3 amino acids: CASSSHHPKSGVHNINYGYTF. The CDR3 DNA reads as TGTGCCAGCAGCAGCCATCACCCTAAATCAGGGGTGCACAATATCAACTATGGCTACACCTTC.

The chain couples TRBV6-1 to TRBJ2-1; a possible D gene is TRBD2 (6 bases). The V end lost 8 bases, the J end lost 4 bases, and 18 bases lay between the germline ends. CDR1 MNHNS and CDR2 SASEGT come from the germline V gene. The CDR3 totals 15 residues. As DNA, the CDR3 is TGTGCCAGCCACCCCAGCGGGCGTCTTTACAATGAGCAGTTCTTC. As protein: CASHPSGRLYNEQFF.

This clone was seen a few times. The chain joins TRBV5-6 to TRBJ2-1; no clear D. This CDR3 has 12 amino acids. V lost 3 bases, J lost 10 bases, and 11 bases lay in between. Germline assignment: CDR1 SGHDT and CDR2 YYEEEE. CDR3 sequence reads: CASSSLGWEQFF. For the CDR3, the DNA is TGTGCCAGCAGCTCACTGGGCTGGGAGCAGTTCTTC.

CDR3 DNA: TGTGCCAGCACGGCTAGCGGCTACGAGCAGTACTTC. Protein product: CASTASGYEQYF. The gene calls are TRBV2 and TRBJ2-7; 7 bases line up with TRBD2. The CDR3 is made up of 12 amino acids. CDR1 and CDR2 from the germline V gene are SNHLY and FYNNEI. The trim removed 7 bases at V and 3 bases at J, leaving 3 bases unmatched. The whole variable domain, filled in from reference TRBV2 and TRBJ2-7, reads EPEVTQTPSHQVTQMGQEVILRCVPISNHLYFYWYRQILGQKVEFLVSFYNNEISEKSEIFDDQFSVERPDGSNFTLKIRSTKLEDSAMYFCASTASGYEQYFGPGTRLTVT.

The chain has TRBV30 and TRBJ2-7; D gene uncertain. Trimming removed 2 bases at V and 4 bases at J, with 9 bases between. The germline V gene has CDR1 GTSNPN and CDR2 SVGIG (reference sequence). The CDR3 has 12 residues. CDR3: CAWSMTEYEQYF. CDR3 in DNA: TGTGCCTGGAGTATGACGGAGTACGAGCAGTACTTC.

This chain links TRBV18 with TRBJ2-7, with D unclear. The CDR3 sequence is 12 residues long. V lost 5 bases to trimming and J lost 5 bases, with 10 bases between them. Germline V gene sequence: CDR1 KGHSH, CDR2 LQKENI. Here the CDR3 reads CASSSSIDEQYF. The CDR3 DNA is TGTGCCAGCTCAAGCTCCATTGACGAGCAGTACTTC.

V gene TRBV10-2 combines with J gene TRBJ2-7; 9 bases are a match to TRBD1. Germline-derived CDR1 and CDR2 are WSHSY and SAAADI. V shed 1 base, J shed 9 bases, and the junction held 10 bases outside the gene matches. The CDR3 spans 15 residues. CDR3 sequence (DNA): TGCGCCAGCAGTGAGTACAGGGGGCGGGATACGAGGCAGTACTTC. Protein sequence: CASSEYRGRDTRQYF.

This clone was counted only a few times. The chain recombines TRBV5-1 with TRBJ2-2; D not resolved. Germline V CDR1 and CDR2: SGHRS, YFSETQ. Trimming pared 3 bases from V and 0 bases from J, leaving 9 bases between. The CDR3 extends over 15 amino acids. CDR3 bases: TGCGCCAGCAGCTCACGAAGCGCGAACACCGGGGAGCTGTTTTTT. Translated: CASSSRSANTGELFF.

The V and J genes are TRBV28 and TRBJ1-2, with D possibly matching TRBD1 (6 bases). In germline, CDR1 is MDHEN, CDR2 SYDVKM. The ends were cut back, 6 bases at V and 3 bases at J, with 17 bases in the middle. The length of the CDR3 is 15 residues. Here the CDR3 DNA reads TGTGCCAGCAGACTACACCGGGACACATACTATGGCTACACCTTC. Amino acid sequence: CASRLHRDTYYGYTF.

The gene calls are TRBV18 and TRBJ2-7; 9 nucleotides line up with TRBD2. Germline V gene data show CDR1 as KGHSH and CDR2 as LQKENI. V lost 3 bases and J lost 0; bases outside the gene matches: 12. The CDR3 length is 18 residues. The CDR3 spells CASSPGTSWIPSSYEQYF. The CDR3 coding sequence is TGTGCCAGCTCACCTGGGACTAGCTGGATTCCGAGCTCCTACGAGCAGTACTTC. Full variable domain (remainder filled in from reference TRBV18 and TRBJ2-7): NAGVMQNPRHLVRRRGQEARLRCSPMKGHSHVYWYRQLPEEGLKFMVYLQKENIIDESGMPKERFSAEFPKEGPSILRIQQVVRGDSAAYFCASSPGTSWIPSSYEQYFGPGTRLTVT.

The rearrangement links TRBV18 to TRBJ2-1; 10 bases are shared with TRBD2. The ends lost 2 bases at V and 7 bases at J; junction bases unmatched: 11. This CDR3 has 17 amino acids. Germline V gene lookup returns CDR1 KGHSH and CDR2 LQKENI. The CDR3 region is CASSPVVAGGGKNEQFF. DNA for the CDR3: TGTGCCAGCTCACCAGTAGTAGCGGGAGGCGGCAAGAATGAGCAGTTCTTC.

The chain employs TRBV28 and TRBJ2-5; 7 nucleotides align to TRBD1. The CDR3 is 15 amino acids. With 6 bases clipped from V and 1 base from J, the junction kept 8 bases outside the gene matches. The V gene's germline CDR1 is MDHEN and CDR2 SYDVKM. The CDR3 sequence: CASRKDRVGQETQYF. DNA for the CDR3: TGTGCCAGCAGGAAAGACAGGGTGGGCCAAGAGACCCAGTACTTC.

The chain joins TRBV5-6 to TRBJ1-5, with a weak D call TRBD1 (6 bases). The CDR3 sequence is 15 residues long. Germline values: CDR1 SGHDT, CDR2 YYEEEE. V lost 2 bases to trimming and J lost 4 bases, with 13 bases between them. Written as DNA, the CDR3 is TGTGCCAGCAGCTTTGGCAGGGGACTGAATCAGCCCCAGCATTTT. Translation: CASSFGRGLNQPQHF. The whole variable domain, remainder taken from reference TRBV5-6 and TRBJ1-5, is DAGVTQSPTHLIKTRGQQVTLRCSPKSGHDTVSWYQQALGQGPQFIFQYYEEEERQRGNFPDRFSGHQFPNYSSELNVNALLLGDSALYLCASSFGRGLNQPQHFGDGTRLSIL.

The rearrangement joins TRBV29-1 to TRBJ2-7, with 8 nucleotides matching TRBD1. The CDR3 runs to 13 residues. Germline V gene lookup returns CDR1 SQVTM and CDR2 ANQGSEA. Trimming at V came to 1 base and at J to 4 bases, leaving 3 bases not matched to a gene. CDR3 amino acids: CSVEGQGAYEQYF. The CDR3 DNA reads TGCAGCGTTGAAGGGCAGGGGGCTTACGAGCAGTACTTC.